The clone carrying this T cell receptor (beta chain) was detected many times. A library of TCRbeta sequences, prepared with unique molecular identifiers, was generated. Using its own MiXCR run on the PCR reads, TCRdb lists one record per CDR3 protein. The sample lists 480,000 or so distinct CDR3 sequences, over 9.5% occurring once. The data were obtained in a study of T-cell reconstitution after alpha-beta-depleted transplantation in children. In germline, CDR1 is SGHVS, CDR2 FQNEAQ. The CDR3 covers 12 residues. Trimming shortened V by 2 bases and J by 3 bases, and 4 bases separated the two germline ends.

The receptor was derived from a child younger than 10 with inherited bone marrow failure, due to receive a stem cell transplant. Sequenced here: PBMCs, sampled before TCRalphabeta/CD19-depleted stem cell transplant. The chain is built from TRBV7-8 and TRBJ1-2; D is unresolved. The CDR3 DNA sequence: TGTGCCAGCAGCTTAACTTACTATGGCTACACCTTC. Residues: CASSLTYYGYTF.